One sample yielded the 29 T cell receptor beta chains listed below, sequenced in a study of OX40 agonist ivuxolimab in advanced cancers. Only in-frame clones appear in the TCRdb table, and some are missing; sequencing was by immunoSEQ multiplex PCR. This table has 30,000 to 40,000 clones, about 89% appearing once. Sequenced here: CD4+ or CD8+ T cells sorted from blood, sampled in a trial of the OX40 agonist ivuxolimab. The receptors were gathered from an adult with an advanced solid tumor such as melanoma, head and neck, liver or kidney cancer.

V gene TRBV7-9 combines with J gene TRBJ2-1, with a tentative D call TRBD1 (5 bases). This CDR3 is built from 15 residues. Trimming left V 4 bases short and J 0 bases short, with 10 bases between. Germline V lookup: CDR1 SEHNR, CDR2 FQNEAQ (reference sequence). The CDR3 DNA follows: TGTGCCAGCAGCTCCCCGACAGACTCCTACAATGAGCAGTTCTTC. This gives the protein CASSSPTDSYNEQFF.

The chain recombines TRBV19 with TRBJ1-1; 8 positions match TRBD1. Germline CDR1 reads LNHDA; CDR2 reads SQIVND (reference sequence). This CDR3 region has 13 residues. V trimming: 6 bases; J trimming: 5 bases; junction bases outside the gene matches: 5. The CDR3, as DNA: TGTGCCAGTAGGGAGCAGGGGGCGACTGAAGCTTTCTTT. The encoded protein is CASREQGATEAFF.

For the CDR3, the DNA is TGTGCCAGCAGCTTAGACCTGGGTAGAGTGGGGGGGCTGGGTGAGCAGTTCTTC. This gives the protein CASSLDLGRVGGLGEQFF. This chain connects TRBV11-2 to TRBJ2-1; D possibly corresponds to TRBD2 (7 bases). The V end lost 0 bases, the J end lost 9 bases, and 24 bases lay between the germline ends. Germline CDR1 is SGHAT and CDR2 is FQNNGV. The CDR3 is made up of 18 amino acids.

This chain links TRBV11-3 with TRBJ2-7; the match to TRBD1 covers 12 bases. V shed 6 bases, J shed 2 bases, and the junction held 5 bases outside the gene matches. Germline V gives CDR1 SGHNT, CDR2 YENEEA. This CDR3 has 15 residues. CDR3 residues: CASSPGQGAAYEQYF. CDR3 DNA sequence: TGTGCCAGCAGTCCGGGACAGGGGGCCGCCTACGAGCAGTACTTC.

V gene TRBV6-1 combines with J gene TRBJ2-1; D uncertain. V shed 2 bases and J shed 5 bases, with 7 bases lying between them. The CDR3 consists of 13 residues. Germline assignment: CDR1 MNHNS and CDR2 SASEGT. The CDR3: CASSEYINNEQFF. CDR3 nucleotides: TGTGCCAGCAGTGAATACATCAACAATGAGCAGTTCTTC.

This clone showed up just a few times. The rearrangement uses TRBV21-1 and TRBJ2-7. TRBV21-1 is labeled a pseudogene. CDR3 length: 13 residues. CDR3 bases: TGTGCCAGCGGCCAGGCACTATCCTACGAGCAGTACTTC. Translated, it gives CASGQALSYEQYF.

The rearrangement uses TRBV2 and TRBJ1-2; 8 bases align to TRBD1. The trim removed 6 bases at V and 5 bases at J, leaving 8 bases unmatched. The CDR3 consists of 14 residues. Germline V gives CDR1 SNHLY, CDR2 FYNNEI. CDR3 in DNA: TGTGCCAGCAGCCCAACAGGGGGAAAGTATGGCTACACCTTC. It encodes CASSPTGGKYGYTF.

This chain uses TRBV6-5 with TRBJ1-1; a possible D gene is TRBD1 (6 bases). V lost 10 bases and J lost 6, with 21 bases in between. Germline CDR1 and CDR2: MNHEY and SVGAGI. The CDR3 spans 14 residues. This CDR3 is CATGRGGALAEAFF. The CDR3 DNA sequence: TGTGCCACCGGGAGGGGGGGCGCGTTGGCTGAAGCTTTCTTT.

The V call is TRBV4-3, the J call TRBJ1-2; a possible D gene is TRBD1 (5 bases). CDR3 size: 14 residues. Germline CDR1 reads LGHNA; CDR2 reads YSLEER. Between the trimmed V and J ends, which lost 1 base and 6 bases, there was a span of 12 bases. CDR3 in DNA: TGCGCCAGCAGCCAAGTCGTAGGGGACGATGGCTACACCTTC. Residues: CASSQVVGDDGYTF.

V gene TRBV2 combines with J gene TRBJ1-1, with D hard to call. There are 12 residues in the CDR3. Trimming removed 5 bases from V and 2 bases from J, with 6 bases in between. The germline gives CDR1 SNHLY, CDR2 FYNNEI. In nucleotides, the CDR3 is TGTGCCAGCAGTAGTCGAAACACTGAAGCTTTCTTT. Translation: CASSSRNTEAFF.

The chain joins TRBV7-2 to TRBJ1-2; possibly TRBD1 for D (6 bases). The CDR3 is 15 residues long. Trimming removed 5 bases at V and 1 base at J, with 14 bases between. Germline CDR1 is SGHTA and CDR2 is FQGNSA. CDR3 sequence (DNA): TGTGCCAGCAGCGAAATCCAGGGGAGTAACTATGGCTACACCTTC. Translating it yields CASSEIQGSNYGYTF.

As to this clone: Other DNA sequences in this specimen translate into the identical CDR3. The chain carries TRBV6-1 and TRBJ2-2; no firm D call. The V end was cut by 7 bases, the J end by 2 bases, with 11 bases between. The germline gives CDR1 MNHNS, CDR2 SASEGT. The CDR3 is 14 amino acids. CDR3 in amino acids: CASTIEPNTGELFF. The DNA for the CDR3 is TGTGCCAGCACTATTGAGCCTAACACCGGGGAGCTGTTTTTT.

The CDR3 spells CASSYEGEGGYTF. As DNA, the CDR3 is TGTGCCAGCAGTTACGAGGGGGAAGGTGGCTACACCTTC. The chain joins TRBV6-5 to TRBJ1-2; D might be TRBD1 (6 bases). The CDR3 has 13 amino acids. The V end lost 2 bases, the J end lost 7 bases, and 11 bases lay between the germline ends. Germline V gene data show CDR1 as MNHEY and CDR2 as SVGAGI.

The chain has TRBV6-5 and TRBJ1-1; D not resolved. Germline-derived CDR1 and CDR2 are MNHEY and SVGAGI. Trimming removed 2 bases at V and 8 bases at J, with 9 bases between. CDR3 length: 12 amino acids. The CDR3 DNA reads as TGTGCCAGCAGTTACGTGGGGAGGGAAGCTTTCTTT. As protein: CASSYVGREAFF.

The chain employs TRBV7-2 and TRBJ2-1, with unresolved D. CDR3 length: 13 amino acids. Germline V gene lookup returns CDR1 SGHTA and CDR2 FQGNSA. V lost 4 bases and J 6 bases, leaving 10 bases between the germline ends. The CDR3, as DNA: TGTGCCAGCAGCTCACTCCGCGGCAATGAGCAGTTCTTC. Protein product: CASSSLRGNEQFF.

This sequence joins TRBV28 and TRBJ2-3, with TRBD1 identical over 7 bases. V shed 0 bases, J shed 5 bases, and the junction held 8 bases outside the gene matches. Germline V gene sequence: CDR1 MDHEN, CDR2 SYDVKM. This CDR3 spans 16 amino acids. In DNA, the CDR3 is TGTGCCAGCAGTTTATGGAACAGGGGCGCGGGAGATACGCAGTATTTT. This encodes CASSLWNRGAGDTQYF.

V gene TRBV7-9 combines with J gene TRBJ1-5; D perhaps matches TRBD1 (6 bases). This CDR3 has 13 residues. Germline assignment: CDR1 SEHNR and CDR2 FQNEAQ (reference sequence). V lost 6 bases and J lost 6, with 12 bases in between. The CDR3: CASRQGGGQPQHF. CDR3 coding DNA: TGTGCCAGCAGACAGGGCGGTGGTCAGCCCCAGCATTTT.

This chain links TRBV5-1 with TRBJ2-3, with D uncertain. V lost 2 bases to trimming and J lost 4 bases, with 8 bases between them. The V gene's germline CDR1 is SGHRS and CDR2 YFSETQ. There are 13 residues in the CDR3. In nucleotides, the CDR3 is TGCGCCAGCAGCTTTGCAGGCGCAGATACGCAGTATTTT. Translating it yields CASSFAGADTQYF. The full variable domain, in which reference TRBV5-1 and TRBJ2-3 provide the parts outside the CDR3, is KAGVTQTPRYLIKTRGQQVTLSCSPISGHRSVSWYQQTPGQGLQFLFEYFSETQRNKGNFPGRFSGRQFSNSRSEMNVSTLELGDSALYLCASSFAGADTQYFGPGTRLTVL.

This clone appeared once. The V and J genes are TRBV7-2 and TRBJ2-7, with 10 nucleotides matching TRBD2. The CDR3 runs 14 residues. Germline V CDR1 and CDR2: SGHTA, FQGNSA. After removal of 5 bases from V and 4 bases from J, the junction contained 5 bases not matched to a gene. CDR3 in DNA: TGTGCCAGCAGCCAAACTAGCGGGGTATACGAGCAGTACTTC. The encoded protein is CASSQTSGVYEQYF.

The rearrangement uses TRBV2 and TRBJ1-2; no clear D. Trimming pared 2 bases from V and 4 bases from J, leaving 8 bases between. Germline loops: CDR1 SNHLY, CDR2 FYNNEI. The CDR3 is 13 residues long. The CDR3 nucleotides read TGTGCCAGCAGTGAATCGCAGATCTATGGCTACACCTTC. Translated: CASSESQIYGYTF.

V gene TRBV19 combines with J gene TRBJ1-5, with a tentative D call TRBD1 (6 bases). The CDR3 loop spans 15 amino acids. CDR1 is LNHDA and CDR2 is SQIVND in the germline V gene (reference sequence). V was pared by 3 bases and J by 3 bases, with 12 bases between. This CDR3 reads CASSIWDKNNQPQHF. CDR3 DNA sequence: TGTGCCAGTAGTATTTGGGACAAGAACAATCAGCCCCAGCATTTT.

The J gene is TRBJ1-4, the V gene TRBV5-6; no clear D. Germline V lookup: CDR1 SGHDT, CDR2 YYEEEE. V was cut by 3 bases and J by 8 bases, with 11 bases left in between. This CDR3 region has 13 residues. The CDR3 loop reads CASSSGGIEKLFF. Here the CDR3 DNA reads TGTGCCAGCAGCTCGGGCGGTATCGAAAAACTGTTTTTT.

This chain joins TRBV5-1 and TRBJ1-1; no clear D. The CDR3 extends over 12 amino acids. From germline, CDR1 is SGHRS and CDR2 YFSETQ. V was pared by 0 bases and J by 7 bases, with 7 bases between. The CDR3 sequence is CASSLEGYEAFF. The CDR3 DNA sequence: TGCGCCAGCAGCTTGGAGGGATATGAAGCTTTCTTT.

The chain's CDR3 is CASSLTTGAHNEQFF. The CDR3 DNA reads as TGTGCCAGCAGCTTAACGACAGGGGCCCACAATGAGCAGTTCTTC. The genes are TRBV11-1 and TRBJ2-1; 8 bases fit TRBD1. The germline V gene has CDR1 SGHAT and CDR2 FQDESV (reference sequence). The CDR3 consists of 15 residues. V shed 2 bases, J shed 5 bases, and the junction held 5 bases outside the gene matches.

The rearrangement links TRBV9 to TRBJ2-1; the D gene is possibly TRBD2 (6 bases). The CDR3 extends over 15 amino acids. Germline assignment: CDR1 SGDLS and CDR2 YYNGEE. The V end lost 5 bases, the J end lost 4 bases, and 16 bases lay between the germline ends. The CDR3 is CASRAGTPNYNEQFF. CDR3 in DNA: TGTGCCAGCAGAGCCGGGACTCCAAATTACAATGAGCAGTTCTTC.

The chain joins TRBV6-5 to TRBJ2-7; 9 bases agree with TRBD1. CDR3 length equals 14 residues. Germline V gene sequence: CDR1 MNHEY, CDR2 SVGAGI. The V segment lost 5 bases and the J segment 3 bases; nucleotides outside the gene matches: 5. This chain's CDR3 is CASSPGTGIYEQYF. CDR3 sequence (DNA): TGTGCCAGCAGTCCCGGGACAGGGATCTACGAGCAGTACTTC.

This chain uses TRBV2 with TRBJ2-3, with D perhaps TRBD2 (6 bases). Trimming shortened V by 3 bases and J by 1 base, and 23 bases separated the two germline ends. This CDR3 comprises 19 residues. Germline V lookup: CDR1 SNHLY, CDR2 FYNNEI. DNA for the CDR3: TGTGCCAGCAGTGACCACCCTCGCGCGCAGTGGGGGGGCACAGATACGCAGTATTTT. It specifies CASSDHPRAQWGGTDTQYF.

CDR3 residues: CASSSRGEVFNTEAFF. In DNA, the CDR3 is TGTGCCAGCTCTTCACGAGGGGAGGTATTTAACACTGAAGCTTTCTTT. The V and J genes are TRBV6-6 and TRBJ1-1, with D perhaps TRBD1 (5 bases). This CDR3 contains 16 residues. Deletions cut 8 bases from V and 2 bases from J, with 21 bases between. CDR1 is MNHNY, CDR2 SVGAGI, per germline (reference sequence).

V is TRBV10-1 and J is TRBJ1-2, with a tentative D call TRBD1 (6 bases). Looked up from germline, CDR1 is WNHNN and CDR2 is SYGVQD (reference sequence). CDR3 size: 16 residues. V was pared by 2 bases and J by 7 bases, with 20 bases between. The CDR3 here is CASSEGSTGGIGGYTF. CDR3 bases: TGCGCCAGCAGTGAGGGCTCGACAGGTGGAATCGGTGGCTACACCTTC.